This record looks at one T cell receptor beta chain sequence and its context. This entry comes from a study of cytomegalovirus exposure and HLA in healthy donors. Germline V gene lookup returns CDR1 SQVTM and CDR2 ANQGSEA. The V end lost 3 bases, the J end lost 5 bases, and 14 bases lay between the germline ends. The CDR3 length is 14 residues. It was with 60 Vbeta and 13 Jbeta primers that the PCR ran. Sequencing was performed with immunoSEQ multiplex PCR; in TCRdb, only in-frame clones are kept and a portion is missing. The sample comprises around 130,000 clones, around 77% of which are singletons, and about 1% rests with the top ten.

Input material: PBMCs. This chain links TRBV29-1 with TRBJ2-1; D might be TRBD2 (5 bases). This TCR derives from a woman aged 60-75 years in good health and CMV-seronegative. The CDR3, as DNA: TGCAGCGTTGATCTAGAGGGCCTAAACAATGAGCAGTTCTTC. It yields the protein CSVDLEGLNNEQFF.